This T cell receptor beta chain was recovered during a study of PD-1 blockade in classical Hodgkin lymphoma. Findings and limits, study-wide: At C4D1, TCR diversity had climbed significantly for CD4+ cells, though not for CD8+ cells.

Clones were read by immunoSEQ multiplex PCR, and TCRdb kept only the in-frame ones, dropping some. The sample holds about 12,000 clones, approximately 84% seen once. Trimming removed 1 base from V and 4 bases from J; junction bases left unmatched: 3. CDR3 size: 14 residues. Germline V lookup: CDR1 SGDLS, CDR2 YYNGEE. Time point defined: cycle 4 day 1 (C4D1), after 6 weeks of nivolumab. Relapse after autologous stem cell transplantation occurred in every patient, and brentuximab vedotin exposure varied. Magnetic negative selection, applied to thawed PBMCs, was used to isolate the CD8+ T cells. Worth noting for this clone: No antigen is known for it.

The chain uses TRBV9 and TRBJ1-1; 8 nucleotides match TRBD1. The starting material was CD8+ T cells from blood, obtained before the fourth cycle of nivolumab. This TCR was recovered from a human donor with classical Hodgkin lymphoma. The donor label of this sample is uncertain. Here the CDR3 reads CASSVTGGPTEAFF. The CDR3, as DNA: TGTGCCAGCAGCGTAACAGGGGGGCCCACTGAAGCTTTCTTT. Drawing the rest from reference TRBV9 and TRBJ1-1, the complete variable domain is DSGVTQTPKHLITATGQRVTLRCSPRSGDLSVYWYQQSLDQGLQFLIQYYNGEERAKGNILERFSAQQFPDLHSELNLSSLELGDSALYFCASSVTGGPTEAFFGQGTRLTVV.